A selection of T cell receptor beta chains follows, all from one sample in a study of beta chain features in type 1 diabetes. Profiling relied on immunoSEQ multiplex PCR, and the TCRdb table lists in-frame clones only, not all of them. Among about 290,000 clones listed, approximately 8% were seen once. The sequencing sample was made of central memory CD4+ T cells from blood. These receptors all stem from a woman in her late teens or twenties in good health. Both conserved end residues are part of each CDR3. A D gene is named only where the DNA matches it firmly. Not every row has a clone size; where given, it reads once, few, many or a size class.

clone size	D gene	J gene	V gene	CDR3 protein	CDR3 DNA
few	NA	TRBJ2-1	TRBV4-1	CASSRGAVSYNEQFF	TGCGCCAGCAGCCGGGGGGCAGTCTCCTACAATGAGCAGTTCTTC
many	NA	TRBJ1-2	TRBV7-9	CASSQSDGYTF	TGTGCCAGCAGCCAATCAGATGGCTACACCTTC
NA	NA	TRBJ1-2	TRBV25-1	CASSEFGHYGYTF	TGTGCCAGCAGTGAATTCGGGCATTATGGCTACACCTTC
NA	TRBD2	TRBJ2-3	TRBV5-4	CASSRGGVLAQDTQYF	TGTGCCAGCAGCCGGGGAGGGGTCCTAGCACAAGATACGCAGTATTTT
once	TRBD2	TRBJ2-1	TRBV19	CASGLAGTYNEQFF	TGTGCCAGCGGACTAGCGGGGACATACAATGAGCAGTTCTTC
NA	NA	TRBJ1-3	TRBV11-2	CASSGRGFGNTIYF	TGTGCCAGCAGCGGCAGGGGTTTCGGAAACACCATATATTTT
few	TRBD2	TRBJ2-5	TRBV5-1	CASSLAGRMETQYF	TGCGCCAGCAGCTTAGCGGGACGCATGGAGACCCAGTACTTC
few	NA	TRBJ1-2	TRBV6-5	CASTLRGHGYTF	TGTGCCAGCACTTTACGGGGGCATGGCTACACCTTC
few	TRBD1	TRBJ2-5	TRBV7-3	CASDTLTGVQETQYF	TGTGCCAGCGATACGCTGACAGGGGTCCAAGAGACCCAGTACTTC
few	TRBD2	TRBJ2-3	TRBV30	CAWKQLSGRDRDTQYF	TGTGCCTGGAAACAACTTAGCGGGAGGGATCGAGATACGCAGTATTTT
NA	TRBD1	TRBJ1-1	TRBV10-3	CAISELTGGAEAFF	TGTGCCATCAGTGAATTGACAGGGGGCGCGGAAGCTTTCTTT
few	NA	TRBJ1-3	TRBV11-2	CASSLTEGNTIYF	TGTGCCAGCAGCTTGACAGAAGGAAACACCATATATTTT
NA	NA	TRBJ2-5	TRBV6-1	CASASLHLQETQYF	TGTGCCAGCGCTTCACTCCACCTCCAAGAGACCCAGTACTTC
NA	NA	TRBJ2-1	TRBV7-3	CASSPASGHNEQFF	TGTGCCAGCAGCCCAGCCTCGGGACACAATGAGCAGTTCTTC
NA	NA	TRBJ2-3	TRBV27	CASSLTVVTDTQYF	TGTGCCAGCAGTTTAACTGTTGTCACAGATACGCAGTATTTT
NA	TRBD1	TRBJ1-1	TRBV5-1	CASSPQGQGSTEAFF	TGCGCCAGCAGCCCCCAAGGACAGGGAAGTACTGAAGCTTTCTTT
NA	NA	TRBJ1-3	TRBV4-3	CASSQEGGNTIYF	TGCGCCAGCAGCCAAGAGGGGGGAAACACCATATATTTT
few	NA	TRBJ1-2	TRBV10-3	CATHRDKYGYTF	TGTGCCACCCACAGGGATAAGTATGGCTACACCTTC
few	NA	TRBJ2-2	TRBV2	CASSNEAPGELFF	TGTGCCAGCAGCAATGAGGCCCCCGGGGAGCTGTTTTTT
few	NA	TRBJ1-1	TRBV21-1	CASSPGTNTEAFF	TGTGCCAGCAGCCCCGGTACGAACACTGAAGCTTTCTTT
NA	NA	TRBJ2-1	TRBV7-2	CASSYTGDYNEQFF	TGTGCCAGCAGCTATACGGGCGACTACAATGAGCAGTTCTTC
NA	NA	TRBJ2-6	TRBV28	CASSFGWRGRSGANVLTF	TGTGCCAGCAGTTTCGGTTGGCGGGGGCGCTCTGGGGCCAACGTCCTGACTTTC
NA	NA	TRBJ1-2	TRBV2	CASSVGQQGLGYTF	TGTGCCAGCAGTGTAGGCCAACAGGGTCTTGGCTACACCTTC
few	NA	TRBJ1-2	TRBV5-4	CASSLDQGAGGYTF	TGTGCCAGCAGCTTGGATCAGGGAGCTGGAGGCTACACCTTC
NA	NA	TRBJ1-1	TRBV7-9	CASSTKGTMTGKSEAFF	TGTGCCAGCAGCACGAAGGGAACAATGACAGGCAAAAGTGAAGCTTTCTTT
few	NA	TRBJ1-1	TRBV19	CASSRGHYEAFF	TGTGCCAGTAGTAGAGGTCACTATGAAGCTTTCTTT
NA	NA	TRBJ1-4	TRBV7-9	CASSSFSQEKLFF	TGTGCCAGCAGTTCATTTTCCCAAGAAAAACTGTTTTTT
NA	TRBD1	TRBJ1-2	TRBV28	CASSLGRGRGYTF	TGTGCCAGCAGTTTGGGCAGGGGGCGTGGCTACACCTTC
few	NA	TRBJ1-2	TRBV25-1	CASSSPTINYGYTF	TGTGCCAGCAGCTCCCCCACAATTAACTATGGCTACACCTTC
few	TRBD1	TRBJ1-2	TRBV28	CASSLSGQGANYGYTF	TGTGCCAGCAGTTTATCAGGACAGGGCGCTAACTATGGCTACACCTTC
many	TRBD1	TRBJ1-5	TRBV28	CATLTGANQPQHF	TGTGCCACCCTTACAGGGGCTAATCAGCCCCAGCATTTT
NA	NA	TRBJ1-4	TRBV15	CATSLGLNEKLFF	TGTGCCACCAGCTTGGGACTTAATGAAAAACTGTTTTTT